Each of the 2 T cell receptor beta chains below was sequenced from the same sample in a study of blood T cells in healthy people across ages. It was with a sample-barcoded 5' primer and a J-beta primer mix that a second PCR of about 6 to 12 cycles was run. TCRdb re-called the 5' RACE reads through MiXCR, storing one row per CDR3 protein. This table has some 920,000 distinct CDR3 sequences, roughly 50% appearing once. Source material: blood. The receptor source for this set is a woman between 55 and 75 years old in good health.

This clonotype was observed a handful of times. V is TRBV29-1 and J is TRBJ2-4; possibly TRBD1 for D (5 bases). V was pared by 7 bases and J by 3 bases, with 16 bases between. The CDR3 covers 14 residues. CDR1 and CDR2 (germline): SQVTM, ANQGSEA. CDR3 in DNA: TGCAGCGCCGTTAGGGGTTTGGACAAAAACATTCAGTACTTC. This translates into CSAVRGLDKNIQYF.

V and J are TRBV5-6 and TRBJ2-1; D unclear. Germline loops: CDR1 SGHDT, CDR2 YYEEEE. V was trimmed by 1 base and J by 12 bases, leaving 14 bases between them. The CDR3 is made up of 13 amino acids. CDR3 amino acids: CASSLNIQLGQFF. The DNA of the CDR3 is TGTGCCAGCAGCTTGAATATCCAGCTGGGGCAGTTCTTC.